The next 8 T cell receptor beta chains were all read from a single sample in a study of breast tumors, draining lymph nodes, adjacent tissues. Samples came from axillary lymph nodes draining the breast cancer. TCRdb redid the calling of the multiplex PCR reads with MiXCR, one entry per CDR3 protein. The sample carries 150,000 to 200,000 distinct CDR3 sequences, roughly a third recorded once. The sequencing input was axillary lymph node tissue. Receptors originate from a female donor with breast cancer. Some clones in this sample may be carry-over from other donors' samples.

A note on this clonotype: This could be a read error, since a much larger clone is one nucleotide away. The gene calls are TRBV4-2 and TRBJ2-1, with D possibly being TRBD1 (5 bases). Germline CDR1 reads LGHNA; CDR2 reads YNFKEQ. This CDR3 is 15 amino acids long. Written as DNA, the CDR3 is TGTGCCAGCAGCCCCCCGTGGGGCTCATCGAATGAGCAGCTCTTC. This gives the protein CASSPPWGSSNEQLF.

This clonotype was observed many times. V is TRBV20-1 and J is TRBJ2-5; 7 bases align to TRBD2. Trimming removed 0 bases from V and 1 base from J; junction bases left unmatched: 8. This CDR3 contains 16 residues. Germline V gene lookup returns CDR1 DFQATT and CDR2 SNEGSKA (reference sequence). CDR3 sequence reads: CSAREPAGVFQETQYF. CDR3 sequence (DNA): TGCAGTGCTAGAGAGCCCGCGGGGGTATTCCAAGAGACCCAGTACTTC.

As DNA, the CDR3 is TGTGCCAGCAGATCAGGGTTAACGAACACTGAAGCTTTCTTT. This sequence encodes CASRSGLTNTEAFF. V is TRBV9 and J is TRBJ1-1; tentative D call: TRBD1 (5 bases). Between the trimmed V and J ends, which lost 5 bases and 1 base, there was a span of 12 bases. The germline gives CDR1 SGDLS, CDR2 YYNGEE. This CDR3 has 14 amino acids.

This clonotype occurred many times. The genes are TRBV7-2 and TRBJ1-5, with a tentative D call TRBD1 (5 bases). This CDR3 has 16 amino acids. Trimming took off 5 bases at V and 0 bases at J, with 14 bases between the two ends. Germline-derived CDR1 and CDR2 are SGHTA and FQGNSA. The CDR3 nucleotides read TGTGCCAGCAGCCCCCCCGGGGCCTATAGCAATCAGCCCCAGCATTTT. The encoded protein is CASSPPGAYSNQPQHF.

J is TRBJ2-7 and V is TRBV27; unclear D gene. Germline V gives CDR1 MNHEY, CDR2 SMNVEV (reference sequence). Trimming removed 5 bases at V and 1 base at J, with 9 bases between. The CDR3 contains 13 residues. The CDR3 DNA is TGTGCCAGCAGTAAAGATGGTTCCTACGAGCAGTACTTC. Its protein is CASSKDGSYEQYF.

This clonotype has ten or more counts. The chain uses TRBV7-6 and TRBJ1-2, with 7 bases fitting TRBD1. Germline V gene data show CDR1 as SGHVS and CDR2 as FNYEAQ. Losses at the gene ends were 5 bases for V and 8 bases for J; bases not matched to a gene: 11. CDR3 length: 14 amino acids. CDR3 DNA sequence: TGTGCCAGCAGCCCTCGGACAGGTCTTGAGGGCTACACCTTC. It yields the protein CASSPRTGLEGYTF.

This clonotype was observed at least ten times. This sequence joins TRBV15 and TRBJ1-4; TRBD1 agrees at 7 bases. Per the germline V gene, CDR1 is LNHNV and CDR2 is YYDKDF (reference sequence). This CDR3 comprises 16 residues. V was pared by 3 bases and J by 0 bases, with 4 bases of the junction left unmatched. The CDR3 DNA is TGTGCCACCAGCAGTTATGGACAGGCAACTAATGAAAAACTGTTTTTT. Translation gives CATSSYGQATNEKLFF.

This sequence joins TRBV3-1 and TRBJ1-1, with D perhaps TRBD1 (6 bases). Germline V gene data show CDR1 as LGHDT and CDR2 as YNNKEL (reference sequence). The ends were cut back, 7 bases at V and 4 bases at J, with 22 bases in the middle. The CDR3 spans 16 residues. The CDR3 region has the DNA TGTGCCAGCACCCCCATGGGGGCCAGGGTGTTCACTGAAGCTTTCTTT. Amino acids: CASTPMGARVFTEAFF.